The clone carrying this TCR beta chain was picked up many times. This sample stems from a study of identical twins. Germline-derived CDR1 and CDR2 are SEHNR and FQNEAQ (reference sequence). After removal of 7 bases from V and 1 base from J, the junction contained 6 bases not matched to a gene. The CDR3 is 14 amino acids. Unique molecular identifiers were present on cDNA, and template switching added a universal primer site. TCRdb redid the calling of the 5' RACE reads with MiXCR, one entry per CDR3 protein. The sample holds hundreds of thousands of distinct CDR3 sequences, roughly 6% seen once. This rearrangement joins TRBV7-9 to TRBJ2-5; TRBD2 matches 7 bases. This sequence was found in a man between 18 and 29 years old in good health. The sequencing input was naive T cells sorted from blood. DNA for the CDR3: TGTGCCAGCATAGGCGGGAGCTTCCAAGAGACCCAGTACTTC. It encodes CASIGGSFQETQYF.